The 27 T cell receptor beta chains given below trace back to one sample, sequenced in a study of blood T cell repertoires in COVID-19. Clones were sequenced by immunoSEQ multiplex PCR, and TCRdb holds only the in-frame ones, with some missing. The sample records approximately 240,000 clones, around four fifths being singletons. The sample comprised peripheral blood. These receptors were collected from a woman in her sixties or seventies with active or convalescent COVID-19.

This clone was found once. The chain uses TRBV30 and TRBJ1-2; no clear D. The germline CDR1 and CDR2 sequences are GTSNPN and SVGIG (reference sequence). This CDR3 spans 15 amino acids. The V end lost 2 bases, the J end lost 4 bases, and 17 bases lay between the germline ends. The CDR3 is CAWSRAGIYLYGYTF. The CDR3 region has the DNA TGTGCCTGGAGTCGCGCGGGGATCTACCTCTATGGCTACACCTTC.

This sequence joins TRBV19 and TRBJ1-5; tentative D call: TRBD1 (5 bases). This CDR3 is built from 13 residues. Trimming cost V 5 bases and J 6 bases, with 11 bases left between them. Germline values: CDR1 LNHDA, CDR2 SQIVND (reference sequence). The CDR3 nucleotides are TGTGCCAGTAGTCGGGGGGGAGGTCAGCCCCAGCATTTT. It encodes CASSRGGGQPQHF.

CDR3 residues: CASSQERAFLEQFF. The CDR3 DNA sequence: TGCGCCAGCAGCCAAGAGAGGGCATTCCTTGAGCAGTTCTTC. The chain is built from TRBV4-1 and TRBJ2-1; D might be TRBD2 (5 bases). CDR3 length: 14 amino acids. The germline V gene has CDR1 MGHRA and CDR2 YSYEKL. Trimming shortened V by 0 bases and J by 9 bases, and 12 bases separated the two germline ends.

V gene TRBV3-1 (or the pseudogene TRBV3-2) combines with J gene TRBJ1-2; 7 positions agree with TRBD1. The CDR3 is made up of 15 amino acids. Germline CDR1 LGHDT, CDR2 YNNKEL (reference sequence). V dropped 3 bases and J dropped 3; count of bases not matched to a gene: 7. The CDR3 loop reads CASSQARQGYYGYTF. In DNA, the CDR3 is TGTGCCAGCAGCCAGGCCCGACAGGGATACTATGGCTACACCTTC.

V and J are TRBV18 and TRBJ2-4, with 8 bases aligning to TRBD1. The CDR3 has 14 amino acids. Germline V gene sequence: CDR1 KGHSH, CDR2 LQKENI. Unmatched junction bases numbered 10, after V lost 6 bases and J lost 9 bases. CDR3 amino acids: CASSQDRVGGIQYF. The CDR3 nucleotides read TGTGCCAGCTCTCAGGACAGGGTAGGGGGCATTCAGTACTTC. Supplemented by reference TRBV18 and TRBJ2-4, the full variable domain reads NAGVMQNPRHLVRRRGQEARLRCSPMKGHSHVYWYRQLPEEGLKFMVYLQKENIIDESGMPKERFSAEFPKEGPSILRIQQVVRGDSAAYFCASSQDRVGGIQYFGAGTRLSVL.

CDR3 in DNA: TGTGCCAGCAGCTTAGGCGGGGGAACAAACACCGGGGAGCTGTTTTTT. Encoded protein: CASSLGGGTNTGELFF. The chain combines TRBV7-6 with TRBJ2-2; TRBD2 matches at 7 bases. CDR1 is SGHVS and CDR2 is FNYEAQ in the germline V gene. CDR3 length: 16 residues. V shed 1 base, J shed 2 bases, and the junction held 4 bases outside the gene matches. The complete variable domain, with remaining parts taken from reference TRBV7-6 and TRBJ2-2, reads GAGVSQSPRYKVTKRGQDVALRCDPISGHVSLYWYRQALGQGPEFLTYFNYEAQQDKSGLPNDRFSAERPEGSISTLTIQRTEQRDSAMYRCASSLGGGTNTGELFFGEGSRLTVL.

V and J are TRBV30 and TRBJ1-1; possibly TRBD1 for D (5 bases). Germline V CDR1 and CDR2: GTSNPN, SVGIG (reference sequence). Trimming pared 6 bases from V and 3 bases from J, leaving 14 bases between. The CDR3 is 13 amino acids. CDR3 in DNA: TGTGCCTGCCGCCGGGGGGAATACACTGAAGCTTTCTTT. Amino acids: CACRRGEYTEAFF.

The chain joins TRBV5-1 to TRBJ1-1, with 8 bases fitting TRBD1. This CDR3 has 17 amino acids. Germline V gene lookup returns CDR1 SGHRS and CDR2 YFSETQ. V lost 8 bases, J lost 0 bases, and 15 bases stayed unmatched. The CDR3 protein is CASKTGQGQPLNTEAFF. As DNA, the CDR3 is TGCGCCAGTAAAACCGGACAGGGACAACCTTTGAACACTGAAGCTTTCTTT. Supplemented by reference TRBV5-1 and TRBJ1-1, the full variable domain reads KAGVTQTPRYLIKTRGQQVTLSCSPISGHRSVSWYQQTPGQGLQFLFEYFSETQRNKGNFPGRFSGRQFSNSRSEMNVSTLELGDSALYLCASKTGQGQPLNTEAFFGQGTRLTVV.

The chain has TRBV2 and TRBJ1-1; D is uncertain. Germline V CDR1 and CDR2: SNHLY, FYNNEI. Between the trimmed V and J ends, which lost 6 bases and 4 bases, there was a span of 9 bases. This CDR3 has 12 amino acids. The CDR3 reads CASRIQLTEAFF. The CDR3 nucleotides read TGTGCCAGCAGAATACAGCTCACTGAAGCTTTCTTT.

In DNA form, the CDR3 reads TGTGCCAGCAGCCCCGGGACAGGGGTCCCGGAGACCCAGTACTTC. Protein: CASSPGTGVPETQYF. The chain has TRBV5-4 and TRBJ2-5, with TRBD1 matching over 10 bases. V shed 4 bases and J 5 bases; nucleotides not matched to a gene: 8. Germline V lookup: CDR1 SGHNT, CDR2 YYREEE (reference sequence). This CDR3 spans 15 amino acids.

In its sample, this clone was seen once. DNA of the CDR3: TGTGCCAGCAGTGAACTGACAGGGGACTATGGCTACACCTTC. Translation gives CASSELTGDYGYTF. V and J are TRBV6-1 and TRBJ1-2; 8 bases map to TRBD1. Germline CDR1 is MNHNS and CDR2 is SASEGT. With 2 bases clipped from V and 3 bases from J, the junction kept 2 bases outside the gene matches. The CDR3 is 14 amino acids.

The chain has TRBV7-9 and TRBJ2-7, with 11 bases identical to TRBD1. V gave up 5 bases and J gave up 3 bases; unmatched junction bases: 6. This CDR3 is 15 amino acids long. Per the germline V gene, CDR1 is SEHNR and CDR2 is FQNEAQ (reference sequence). The CDR3 is CASSPGTGGFYEQYF. The CDR3 coding sequence is TGTGCCAGCAGCCCCGGGACAGGGGGGTTCTACGAGCAGTACTTC.

The V call is TRBV19, the J call TRBJ2-3, with 9 bases that match TRBD2. CDR1 is LNHDA and CDR2 is SQIVND in the germline V gene (reference sequence). There are 15 residues in the CDR3. Losses at the gene ends were 3 bases for V and 6 bases for J; bases not matched to a gene: 7. CDR3 residues: CASSMSSGDSDTQYF. Here the CDR3 DNA reads TGTGCCAGTAGTATGTCTAGCGGGGACTCGGATACGCAGTATTTT.

This chain uses TRBV7-8 with TRBJ2-3; 7 bases align to TRBD1. CDR3 length: 14 residues. CDR1 and CDR2 from the germline V gene are SGHVS and FQNEAQ. The V gene end was trimmed by 1 base and the J gene end by 11 bases; junction bases not matched to a gene: 9. The CDR3 DNA is TGTGCCAGCAGCTTAGGGACAGGCACTCGAGAGCAGTATTTT. Amino acids: CASSLGTGTREQYF.

The V and J genes are TRBV7-2 and TRBJ1-5; maybe TRBD1 (6 bases). CDR3 size: 16 residues. Trimming shortened V by 5 bases and J by 0 bases, and 14 bases separated the two germline ends. CDR1 SGHTA and CDR2 FQGNSA come from the germline V gene. CDR3 residues: CASSTLRQVSNQPQHF. The CDR3 nucleotides read TGTGCCAGCAGCACCCTGAGACAGGTTAGCAATCAGCCCCAGCATTTT.

V usage is TRBV7-2 and J usage is TRBJ1-2, with 7 bases fitting TRBD1. Germline V lookup: CDR1 SGHTA, CDR2 FQGNSA. The ends lost 5 bases at V and 4 bases at J; junction bases unmatched: 7. The CDR3 consists of 14 residues. This CDR3 reads CASSGSGTAYGYTF. CDR3 nucleotide sequence: TGTGCCAGCAGCGGTTCAGGGACAGCCTATGGCTACACCTTC.

The V and J genes are TRBV29-1 and TRBJ2-2; D gene ambiguous. CDR3 size: 11 residues. Trimming took off 6 bases at V and 7 bases at J, with 9 bases between the two ends. From germline, CDR1 is SQVTM and CDR2 ANQGSEA. The DNA of the CDR3 is TGCAGCGTGAAAGACAACGGGGAGCTGTTTTTT. This sequence encodes CSVKDNGELFF.

The count of this clone is one. This sequence joins TRBV4-1 and TRBJ2-1, with TRBD2 identical over 10 bases. Germline lookup yields CDR1 MGHRA and CDR2 YSYEKL. With 4 bases clipped from V and 8 bases from J, the junction kept 14 bases outside the gene matches. The CDR3 spans 17 residues. Here the CDR3 reads CASSPRRPSGSGHEQFF. The CDR3 nucleotides are TGCGCCAGCAGCCCGAGGAGGCCTAGCGGGAGTGGGCATGAGCAGTTCTTC.

The J gene is TRBJ1-2, the V gene TRBV7-2; perhaps TRBD1 as D (6 bases). This CDR3 is built from 15 residues. The V end was cut by 0 bases, the J end by 2 bases, with 10 bases between. Germline V CDR1 and CDR2: SGHTA, FQGNSA. CDR3 DNA: TGTGCCAGCAGCTTAGCTACAGGGATCAACTATGGCTACACCTTC. Translated, it gives CASSLATGINYGYTF.

The chain has TRBV5-6 and TRBJ2-5, with D possibly being TRBD1 (5 bases). Germline-derived CDR1 and CDR2 are SGHDT and YYEEEE. This CDR3 has 14 residues. The ends were cut back, 0 bases at V and 2 bases at J, with 8 bases in the middle. CDR3 amino acids: CASSLGQIQETQYF. For the CDR3, the DNA is TGTGCCAGCAGCTTGGGACAGATTCAAGAGACCCAGTACTTC.

The CDR3 region is CASSEQGQIRGYTF. The CDR3 coding sequence is TGTGCCAGCAGTGAACAGGGCCAAATCCGAGGCTACACCTTC. The chain recombines TRBV6-1 with TRBJ1-2, with D possibly matching TRBD1 (5 bases). This CDR3 is built from 14 residues. Trimming cost V 2 bases and J 8 bases, with 15 bases left between them. Germline V gives CDR1 MNHNS, CDR2 SASEGT.

The V and J genes are TRBV5-5 and TRBJ2-1; D uncertain. Germline V gives CDR1 SGHKS, CDR2 YYEKEE (reference sequence). This CDR3 has 13 amino acids. V was trimmed by 1 base and J by 14 bases, leaving 16 bases between them. CDR3 nucleotide sequence: TGTGCCAGCAGCTTGATTGGCGGTGAGAGTGAGTTCTTC. Protein sequence: CASSLIGGESEFF.

This chain connects TRBV6-5 to TRBJ1-1; possibly TRBD1 for D (5 bases). V gave up 6 bases and J gave up 5 bases, with 19 bases separating them. Germline V gives CDR1 MNHEY, CDR2 SVGAGI. There are 15 residues in the CDR3. CDR3 sequence reads: CASSLGVWGETEAFF. The CDR3 DNA is TGTGCCAGCAGCCTCGGTGTTTGGGGCGAGACTGAAGCTTTCTTT.

The table lists this clone with a few counts. The chain is built from TRBV18 and TRBJ1-1, with 7 bases identical to TRBD1. V gave up 6 bases and J gave up 1 base; unmatched junction bases: 8. Germline lookup yields CDR1 KGHSH and CDR2 LQKENI. CDR3 length: 15 residues. This CDR3 reads CASSPMGTENTEAFF. The CDR3 DNA follows: TGTGCCAGCTCGCCTATGGGGACAGAGAACACTGAAGCTTTCTTT.

The J gene is TRBJ1-5, the V gene TRBV24-1, with 8 bases identical to TRBD1. The length of the CDR3 is 15 residues. V gave up 4 bases and J gave up 5 bases; unmatched junction bases: 6. Germline-derived CDR1 and CDR2 are KGHDR and SFDVKD. CDR3 coding DNA: TGTGCCACCAGTGAGTGGACAGGGAAACATCAGCCCCAGCATTTT. Protein sequence: CATSEWTGKHQPQHF.

The genes are TRBV2 and TRBJ2-1; D gene uncertain. Germline CDR1 reads SNHLY; CDR2 reads FYNNEI. The CDR3 runs to 12 residues. The V end was cut by 8 bases, the J end by 8 bases, with 13 bases between. DNA for the CDR3: TGTGCCAGCCAAAACTACGTCGATGAGCAGTTCTTC. Residues: CASQNYVDEQFF. The full variable domain, in which reference TRBV2 and TRBJ2-1 provide the parts outside the CDR3, is EPEVTQTPSHQVTQMGQEVILRCVPISNHLYFYWYRQILGQKVEFLVSFYNNEISEKSEIFDDQFSVERPDGSNFTLKIRSTKLEDSAMYFCASQNYVDEQFFGPGTRLTVL.

This clone occurred once. The chain joins TRBV7-2 to TRBJ2-5, with D perhaps TRBD1 (5 bases). This CDR3 is built from 14 residues. Trimming shortened V by 1 base and J by 7 bases, and 13 bases separated the two germline ends. Germline loops: CDR1 SGHTA, CDR2 FQGNSA. CDR3 sequence: CASSLVDRVGTQYF. The CDR3 region has the DNA TGTGCCAGCAGCTTAGTTGACAGAGTCGGGACCCAGTACTTC.